This T cell receptor gamma chain was found in a study of γδ T cells in repeated Plasmodium falciparum infection. Flow sorting of PBMC yielded separate Vgamma9/Vdelta2+ and Vdelta2-negative gammadelta T cell populations for bulk repertoire analysis. The CDR3 is 30 amino acids in total, end residues counted. Germline assignment: CDR1 GITISATS and CDR2 ISYDGTV (reference sequence). TCRdb reprocessed the multiplex PCR reads through CATT. The profile shows approximately 26,000 gamma-chain clones, 2.5% to 3.5% of them singletons. There are many counts of this clone. A read error is likely here: a far larger clone is one base away. The limits of the CDR3 on the DNA are not certain, so only TCRdb's listed CDR3 is given.

The V gene call is TRGV9, and the J gene call is absent. Sequenced input: gamma-delta T cells from blood. The TCR originated in a pool of human donors (malaria-infected and uninfected, not separated). This CDR3 is CALWEQGLRNSLAVEQHLLSQVSIGRIQHF.